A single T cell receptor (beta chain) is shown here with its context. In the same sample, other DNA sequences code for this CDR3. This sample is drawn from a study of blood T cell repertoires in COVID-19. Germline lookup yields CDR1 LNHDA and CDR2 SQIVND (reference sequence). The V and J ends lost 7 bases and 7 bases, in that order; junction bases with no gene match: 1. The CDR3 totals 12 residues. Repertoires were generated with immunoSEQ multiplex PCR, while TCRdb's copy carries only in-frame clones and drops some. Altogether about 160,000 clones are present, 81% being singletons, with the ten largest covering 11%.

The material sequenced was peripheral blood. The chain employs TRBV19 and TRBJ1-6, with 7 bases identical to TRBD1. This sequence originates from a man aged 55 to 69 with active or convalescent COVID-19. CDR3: CASTRGNSPLHF. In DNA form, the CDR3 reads TGTGCCAGTACCAGGGGGAATTCACCCCTCCACTTT.